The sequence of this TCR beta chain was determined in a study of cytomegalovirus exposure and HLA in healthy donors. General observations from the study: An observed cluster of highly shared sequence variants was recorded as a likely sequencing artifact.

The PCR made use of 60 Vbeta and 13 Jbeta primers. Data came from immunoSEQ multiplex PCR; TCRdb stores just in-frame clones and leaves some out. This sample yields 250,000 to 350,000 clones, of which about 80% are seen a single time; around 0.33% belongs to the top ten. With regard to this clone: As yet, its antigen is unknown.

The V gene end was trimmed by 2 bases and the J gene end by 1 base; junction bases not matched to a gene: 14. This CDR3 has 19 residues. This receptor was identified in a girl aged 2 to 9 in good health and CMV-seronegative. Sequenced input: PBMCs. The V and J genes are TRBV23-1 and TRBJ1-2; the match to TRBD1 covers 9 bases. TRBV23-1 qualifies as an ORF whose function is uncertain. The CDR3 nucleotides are TGCGCCAGCAGTCAACTCCTACCGACAGGGGGTTTATGTAACTATGGCTACACCTTC. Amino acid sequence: CASSQLLPTGGLCNYGYTF.